This TCR beta chain was captured by sequencing in a study of blood T cells in healthy people across ages. Alongside a J-beta primer mix, a sample-barcoded 5' primer served in a second PCR lasting about 6 to 11 cycles. TCRdb recomputed calls from the 5' RACE reads with MiXCR, one row per CDR3 protein. The sample has over 1,200,000 distinct CDR3 sequences; approximately 59% are singletons. The CDR3 length is 12 residues. Germline V gene data show CDR1 as KGHSH and CDR2 as LQKENI. A note on this clonotype: At one end the junction does not follow the germline gene, possibly because of a read error.

The clonotype was recovered from a man aged 18 to 35 in good health. The rearrangement uses TRBV18 and TRBJ2-7, with D perhaps TRBD1 (6 bases). The sample was blood. CDR3 loop: CVSSPGDVEQYF. CDR3 coding DNA: TGTGTCAGCTCACCAGGGGACGTAGAGCAGTACTTC. The whole variable domain, remainder taken from reference TRBV18 and TRBJ2-7, is NAGVMQNPRHLVRRRGQEARLRCSPMKGHSHVYWYRQLPEEGLKFMVYLQKENIIDESGMPKERFSAEFPKEGPSILRIQQVVRGDSAAYFCVSSPGDVEQYFGPGTRLTVT.